The clone carrying this TCR beta chain was detected a few times. The CDR3 has 21 amino acids. This sample was included in a study of blood T cell repertoires in COVID-19. Study summary: Sample material is recorded as cDNA or gDNA derived from T cells, B-cell-depleted T cells, or PBMCs.

The table came from immunoSEQ multiplex PCR; TCRdb's copy has only in-frame clones and leaves some out. Of 300,000 to 350,000 clones listed, 85% to 90% are singletons. Sequences were obtained from PBMCs or T cells enriched from blood (not recorded which). The source of this sequence is a woman under 30 with acute COVID-19. V is TRBV21-1 and J is TRBJ1-5; the D call of TRBD1 is as the table states it, not checked on the DNA. TRBV21-1 is a recognized pseudogene. The CDR3 spells CASSKGRGRDRALYSNQPQHF. CDR3 nucleotide sequence: TGTGCCAGCAGCAAAGGTAGGGGTAGGGACAGGGCCCTTTATAGCAATCAGCCCCAGCATTTT.